The source of this TCR beta chain is a study of T cell responses to AZD1222 COVID-19 vaccine. V gave up 0 bases and J gave up 6 bases; unmatched junction bases: 15. CDR3 length equals 19 residues. Germline CDR1 and CDR2: LGHNA and YNFKEQ. General observations from the study: There were repertoire samples only from the period after the peak T cell response. The CD4 TCRs associated with vaccination extended across spike and predominated at 160-218 and 743-854. Of the AZD1222 recipients, only six were seropositive at baseline.

The repertoire was sequenced with immunoSEQ multiplex PCR; TCRdb's copy has only in-frame clones and lacks some. The sample yields fewer than 150,000 clones, 88% seen once. Comments on this clone: Its specificity is unknown.

The specimen was peripheral blood, collected 28 days after the second AZD1222 dose. J is TRBJ2-7 and V is TRBV4-2; 12 bases fit TRBD1. This TCR came from an adult who received the AZD1222 COVID-19 vaccine. This CDR3 reads CASSQDTMTGTGGNIEQYF. In DNA, the CDR3 is TGTGCCAGCAGCCAAGATACCATGACCGGGACAGGGGGCAATATCGAGCAGTACTTC.